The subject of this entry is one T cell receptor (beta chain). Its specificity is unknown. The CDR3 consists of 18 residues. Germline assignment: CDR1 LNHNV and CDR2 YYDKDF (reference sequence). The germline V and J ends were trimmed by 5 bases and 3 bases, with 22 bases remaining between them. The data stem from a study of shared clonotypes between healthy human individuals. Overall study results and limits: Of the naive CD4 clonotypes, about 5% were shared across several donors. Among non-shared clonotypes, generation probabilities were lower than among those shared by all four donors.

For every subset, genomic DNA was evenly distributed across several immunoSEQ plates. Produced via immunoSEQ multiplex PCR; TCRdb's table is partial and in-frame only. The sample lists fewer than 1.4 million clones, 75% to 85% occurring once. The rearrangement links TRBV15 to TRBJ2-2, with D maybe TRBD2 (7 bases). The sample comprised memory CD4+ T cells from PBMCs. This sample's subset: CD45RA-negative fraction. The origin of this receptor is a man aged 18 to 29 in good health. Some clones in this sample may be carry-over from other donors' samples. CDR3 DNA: TGTGCCACCAGCGGCCGGTGGGGGGGCGGCGTAGACACCGGGGAGCTGTTTTTT. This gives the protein CATSGRWGGGVDTGELFF.